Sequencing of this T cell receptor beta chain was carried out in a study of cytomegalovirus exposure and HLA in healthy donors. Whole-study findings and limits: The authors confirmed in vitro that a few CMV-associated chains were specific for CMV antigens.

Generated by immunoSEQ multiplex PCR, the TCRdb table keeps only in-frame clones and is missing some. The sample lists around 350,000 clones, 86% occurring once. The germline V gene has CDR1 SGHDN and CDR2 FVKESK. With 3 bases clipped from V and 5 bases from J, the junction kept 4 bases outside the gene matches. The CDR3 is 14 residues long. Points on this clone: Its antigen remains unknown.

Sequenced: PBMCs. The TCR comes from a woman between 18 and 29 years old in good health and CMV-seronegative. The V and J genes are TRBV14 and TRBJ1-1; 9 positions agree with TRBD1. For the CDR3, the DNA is TGTGCCAGCAGCCAGGGACAGGGTTGGACTGAAGCTTTCTTT. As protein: CASSQGQGWTEAFF. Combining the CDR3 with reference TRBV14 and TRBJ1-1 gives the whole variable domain EAGVTQFPSHSVIEKGQTVTLRCDPISGHDNLYWYRRVMGKEIKFLLHFVKESKQDESGMPNNRFLAERTGGTYSTLKVQPAELEDSGVYFCASSQGQGWTEAFFGQGTRLTVV.